These T cell receptor beta chains were read from a single sample in a study of T cells after yellow fever vaccination. MiXCR, run by TCRdb on the 5' RACE reads, gives a single entry per CDR3 protein. Of under 350,000 distinct CDR3 sequences listed, roughly 3.9% are singletons. The specimen was PBMCs, collected 5 days after the yellow fever booster vaccination. The receptors derive from a man between 18 and 29 years old who received the YFV17D yellow fever vaccine. The CDR3 runs from the conserved cysteine through the conserved F or W. The order of the fields is V gene, clone size, J gene, D gene, CDR3 DNA, CDR3 protein. The D gene is left open where the match is weak. The size entry is marked missing in some rows and otherwise reads once, few, many or a size class.

V: TRBV10-2
size: few
J: TRBJ2-2
D: .
DNA: TGCGCCAGCAGTGAGAGGCAAAACACCGGGGAGCTGTTTTTT
CDR3: CASSERQNTGELFF

V: TRBV7-9
size: few
J: TRBJ2-6
D: .
DNA: TGTGCCAGCAGTCCCGTCGCAGCTGCGGGGCGCCCTGGCGTCCTGACTTTC
CDR3: CASSPVAAAGRPGVLTF

V: TRBV3-1
size: .
J: TRBJ1-3
D: .
DNA: TGTGCCAGCAGTCCCGACACCTTCTCTGGAAACACCATATATTTT
CDR3: CASSPDTFSGNTIYF

V: TRBV7-2
size: few
J: TRBJ2-2
D: TRBD1
DNA: TGTGCCAGCATCATCAGTGGGACAGCTAGCACCGGGGAGCTGTTTTTT
CDR3: CASIISGTASTGELFF

V: TRBV5-4
size: few
J: TRBJ1-1
D: .
DNA: TGTGCCAGCAGCTTGGACCTCTGGGACACTGAAGCTTTCTTT
CDR3: CASSLDLWDTEAFF

V: TRBV6-2/TRBV6-3
size: .
J: TRBJ2-3
D: .
DNA: TGTGCCAGCAGTTTTAAACCGGGACCGCGCCGAGGAGATACGCAGTATTTT
CDR3: CASSFKPGPRRGDTQYF

V: TRBV4-3
size: .
J: TRBJ1-1
D: TRBD1
DNA: TGCGCCAGCAGCCAAGGGTTCGTTCAGGGGGCTTGGGAGAACACTGAAGCTTTCTTT
CDR3: CASSQGFVQGAWENTEAFF

V: TRBV10-3
size: .
J: TRBJ2-7
D: .
DNA: TGTGCCATCAGTGTGGGGGACTTGGGGGGTTATTCCTACGAGCAGTACTTC
CDR3: CAISVGDLGGYSYEQYF

V: TRBV9
size: few
J: TRBJ2-5
D: TRBD1
DNA: TGTGCCAGCAGCGTTCGACAGGGCCCAGAGACCCAGTACTTC
CDR3: CASSVRQGPETQYF

V: TRBV19
size: .
J: TRBJ2-2
D: .
DNA: TGTGCCAGTAGTATGAGCGTTGGGGAGCTGTTTTTT
CDR3: CASSMSVGELFF

V: TRBV27
size: few
J: TRBJ2-5
D: .
DNA: TGTGCCAGCAGTCACAAGCTCAAAGAGACCCAGTACTTC
CDR3: CASSHKLKETQYF

V: TRBV5-5
size: .
J: TRBJ1-2
D: .
DNA: TGTGCCAGCAGCCTGAGAGGGGTGGGCTACACCTTC
CDR3: CASSLRGVGYTF

V: TRBV24-1
size: .
J: TRBJ2-1
D: .
DNA: TGTGCCACCAGTGATTGGGAGGATTGGCGGTTCTTC
CDR3: CATSDWEDWRFF

V: TRBV5-4
size: .
J: TRBJ2-5
D: TRBD2
DNA: TGTGCCAGCAGCTCGTTTGGGGGGGGAGAGACCCAGTACTTC
CDR3: CASSSFGGGETQYF

V: TRBV28
size: .
J: TRBJ1-3
D: TRBD1
DNA: TGTGCCAGCAGTTCTCCAGGGGGCTCGAACACCATATATTTT
CDR3: CASSSPGGSNTIYF

V: TRBV28
size: few
J: TRBJ1-4
D: .
DNA: TGTGCCAGCGCCGGGACATATAATGAAAAACTGTTTTTT
CDR3: CASAGTYNEKLFF

V: TRBV2
size: .
J: TRBJ1-1
D: .
DNA: TGTGCCAGTACACAGGCATCGAACACTGAAGCTTTCTTT
CDR3: CASTQASNTEAFF

V: TRBV4-1
size: many
J: TRBJ2-5
D: .
DNA: TGCGCCAGCAGCCAAGAGGGTAGCGGCGTGGGTGAAGAGACCCAGTACTTC
CDR3: CASSQEGSGVGEETQYF

V: TRBV4-2
size: .
J: TRBJ2-5
D: .
DNA: TGTGCCAGTGCTGGAAGGGGAGAGAAACAAGAGACCCAGTACTTC
CDR3: CASAGRGEKQETQYF

V: TRBV10-3
size: .
J: TRBJ1-2
D: .
DNA: TGTGCCATCAGTGGGACTTCAGCTAACTATGGCTACACCTTC
CDR3: CAISGTSANYGYTF

V: TRBV5-4
size: few
J: TRBJ1-2
D: .
DNA: TGTGCCAGCAGCCCGGGACCGAAGCCCGCCTTCTATGGCTACACCTTC
CDR3: CASSPGPKPAFYGYTF

V: TRBV15
size: .
J: TRBJ1-1
D: .
DNA: TGTGCCACCAGAGGGGAGGGGGTACGGGCTGAAGCTTTCTTT
CDR3: CATRGEGVRAEAFF

V: TRBV24-1
size: few
J: TRBJ1-5
D: .
DNA: TGTGCCACCTCTTCGGGGGATAGCAATCAGCCCCAGCATTTT
CDR3: CATSSGDSNQPQHF

V: TRBV10-3
size: .
J: TRBJ1-2
D: TRBD1
DNA: TGTGCCATCAGTGAGTCGAGTAGTCCTATCGACAGGGGATATGGCTACACCTTC
CDR3: CAISESSSPIDRGYGYTF

V: TRBV4-3
size: few
J: TRBJ1-1
D: .
DNA: TGCGCCAGCAGCCAAGATCGGACTCCAGCTTTCTTT
CDR3: CASSQDRTPAFF

V: TRBV7-2
size: many
J: TRBJ1-1
D: .
DNA: TGTGCCAGCAGCTTAGGGGGCTTGAGCACTGAAGCTTTCTTT
CDR3: CASSLGGLSTEAFF

V: TRBV29-1
size: .
J: TRBJ2-1
D: .
DNA: TGCAGCGTCGGTCGGGGCAGAGAGAATGAGCAGTTCTTC
CDR3: CSVGRGRENEQFF

V: TRBV5-1
size: many
J: TRBJ2-1
D: .
DNA: TGTGCCAGCAGCCGCACGGGGAGCTCCTACAATGAGCAGTTCTTC
CDR3: CASSRTGSSYNEQFF

V: TRBV10-1
size: few
J: TRBJ2-7
D: .
DNA: TGCGCCAGCAGTGAGGGTACAGGGAGCTACGAGCAGTACTTC
CDR3: CASSEGTGSYEQYF

V: TRBV18
size: many
J: TRBJ2-2
D: .
DNA: TGTGCCAGCTCACAGGACACCGGGGAGCTGTTTTTT
CDR3: CASSQDTGELFF

V: TRBV20-1
size: .
J: TRBJ1-1
D: TRBD1
DNA: TGCAGTGCTAGAGCTGGCTTGCGGGACAGGGACACTGAAGCTTTCTTT
CDR3: CSARAGLRDRDTEAFF

V: TRBV5-1
size: many
J: TRBJ2-4
D: TRBD1
DNA: TGCGCCAGCAGCTTGGAGGGGGCGCGGAACATTCAGTACTTC
CDR3: CASSLEGARNIQYF

V: TRBV28
size: .
J: TRBJ2-1
D: TRBD2
DNA: TGTGCCAGCAGTTTCACGGGACTACGATACAATGAGCAGTTCTTC
CDR3: CASSFTGLRYNEQFF

V: TRBV18
size: .
J: TRBJ1-1
D: .
DNA: TGTGCCAGCTCGCCGGACGTCACTGAAGCTTTCTTT
CDR3: CASSPDVTEAFF

V: TRBV20-1
size: .
J: TRBJ2-5
D: .
DNA: TGCAGTGCTAGCCTGTTGGAGGGAAGGGGAGAGACCCAGTACTTC
CDR3: CSASLLEGRGETQYF

V: TRBV18
size: few
J: TRBJ2-6
D: .
DNA: TGTGCCAGCTCACGGGACGGGGCCAACGTCCTGACTTTC
CDR3: CASSRDGANVLTF

V: TRBV6-5
size: few
J: TRBJ2-7
D: .
DNA: TGTGCCAGCAGTGCCCCTGCCACCTACGAGCAGTACTTC
CDR3: CASSAPATYEQYF

V: TRBV7-9
size: few
J: TRBJ1-4
D: .
DNA: TGTGCCAGCAGCGGTACACGGGACACGAATGAAAAACTGTTTTTT
CDR3: CASSGTRDTNEKLFF

V: TRBV6-5
size: .
J: TRBJ1-2
D: .
DNA: TGTGCCAGCAGTACCACTTGGGGGTCCCTCCCCTCCTATGGCTACACCTTC
CDR3: CASSTTWGSLPSYGYTF

V: TRBV12-5
size: few
J: TRBJ2-2
D: .
DNA: TGTGCTAGTGGACGCGACACCGGGGAGCTGTTTTTT
CDR3: CASGRDTGELFF